Detailed here is one T cell receptor (beta chain). Its antigen is unknown. Base qualities are not recorded, but no much larger clone differs from it by a single base. The cohort consisted of 600 to 750 healthy bone marrow donors. All cohort members were sampled while nominally healthy, although unrecorded immune exposures were likely present. The donor was CMV seropositive and was included in the group of about 290 seropositive cohort members. A peripheral blood sample was collected from each donor, and TCR beta sequencing was performed on peripheral blood mononuclear cells. Genomic DNA was extracted from the blood cell samples with the Qiagen DNeasy Blood Extraction Kit. The method behind the library was the immunoSEQ multiplex PCR assay. The multiplex PCR relied on a mix of 60 forward primers for TCR Vbeta segments and 13 reverse primers for TCR Jbeta segments. The CDR3 region of rearranged TCR beta genes was amplified from genomic DNA by a multiplex PCR assay. On the Illumina HiSeq System, the amplified TCR beta libraries were sequenced as 87-base-pair reads. The study's processing was this. A later analysis tallied 80 million to 95 million unique TCR beta chains across the 640 or so repertoires, and some 10 million of those chains were shared by two or more donors. Raw reads were error-corrected and collapsed into unique sequences with a nearest-neighbor algorithm that merged closely related sequences to remove PCR and sequencing errors. V, D and J gene segments were assigned by aligning CDR3 sequences to IMGT reference sequences. For a sequence to be retained, at least a six-nucleotide match to both a V gene segment and a J gene segment was required. A rearrangement was called productive if the CDR3 had no stop codons and remained in frame with V and J, and every other rearrangement was called non-productive. Following IMGT convention, CDR3 was defined as the stretch from the second conserved V-encoded cysteine up to the conserved J-encoded phenylalanine. The earlier analysis of about 640 of the donors excluded any sequence lacking an unambiguous match to a single V gene segment. An earlier analysis of 500 to 700 of the donors classified V segments as functional when productive rearrangements were above 56.7% and as segregating when the standard deviation between donors was above 5%. A statistical classification framework was built to diagnose cytomegalovirus status from the catalog of TCR beta chain sequences. V and J gene assignment, in a later analysis, came from comparing TCR nucleotide sequences with IMGT/GENE-DB human TR gene sequences. A later analysis assigned CDR3 sequences and most-parsimonious VDJ recombination scenarios with the TCRdist pipeline. In a later analysis, each TCR beta chain was defined by its CDR3 amino acid sequence together with its V-gene family, and reads without a unique V-gene family were excluded. A later analysis removed 592 highly shared, low-generation-probability nucleotide sequences to deal with suspected cross-contamination and a sequencing artifact. In a later analysis, a clonal expansion index for each public chain was calculated from normalized within-repertoire ranks of inferred template counts. A later analysis computed generation probabilities with a VDJ recombination model fitted to out-of-frame rearrangements, and checked the results against IGoR. Hypergeometric tests were used in a later analysis to score TCR-TCR, TCR-HLA and TCR-CMV co-occurrence, with a repertoire-size bias correction applied to the TCR pairs. False discovery rates were estimated in a later analysis by permuting HLA or CMV assignments 20 times. A later analysis grouped co-occurring TCRs with DBSCAN, adding TCRdist sequence similarity when clustering within HLA-allele-positive subsets. Repertoires with fewer than 30,000 or more than 120,000 public chains, plus five repertoires with anomalous nucleotide sharing, were excluded from co-occurrence clustering. TCRdb retrieved this table from immuneACCESS and kept in-frame rearrangements only. Not all clones are present; in checked studies, unresolved V genes account for under half, and no reason is known for the remainder. For V, J and clone size, that table is used; D and trimming come from the DNA. In this sample the table shows roughly 150,000 clones, more than 75% of which occur a single time. 2% to 3% of the sample is taken by the ten largest.

The source of the sample is a study of cytomegalovirus exposure and HLA in healthy donors (dated by TCRdb to about 2017). For the wider study: According to an earlier analysis of 550 to 700 of the donors, about 170 million T cells yielded over 90 million unique TCR beta sequences and around 280 Gb of sequence data. About 280 gigabases of sequencing data and around 90 million unique TCR sequences made up an early release that covered several hundred HLA-typed donors. Of the 398 genotyped donors, approximately 80% fell in the genetic ancestry cluster associated with self-reported Caucasian donors. The study aimed to test whether cataloging public T cell receptors could reveal signatures of past pathogen exposure. The study profiled the T cell repertoires of fewer than 850 subjects by immunosequencing and related them to cytomegalovirus serostatus. A separate validation cohort of roughly 130 different subjects was used in addition to the roughly 620-subject first cohort. High-throughput TCR immunosequencing, statistical association of individual TCRs with disease status, and machine learning were combined to predict cytomegalovirus infection status. In a later analysis, previously published TCR beta repertoires from roughly 710 donors were re-analyzed and high-resolution HLA genotyping was added so that TCR occurrence patterns could be studied. Rather than using new phenotypic data, the later analysis identified candidate immune exposures from TCR beta sequences and from how often those sequences occurred across donors. An earlier analysis of 587 of the donors applied high-throughput TCR beta sequencing to assess whether each TCR beta V gene segment acted as functional or pseudogenic. Alongside the repertoire data, information on donor age, sex, ethnicity and CMV serostatus was compiled. A later genetic analysis used genome-wide SNP genotypes for about three fifths of the roughly 700 donors, treating that subset as a discovery cohort. All discovery cohort repertoires had been generated using a single sequencing platform. HLA typing covered class I and class II loci at four-digit resolution. Typing coverage varied by locus: roughly 620-640 donors for A, B, C, DRB1 and DQB1; roughly 500 for DQA1; more than 600 for DPA1; approximately 470 for DPB1. About 5 DR-DQ haplotypes were handled as single units for association and clustering, since linkage in the cohort was strong. Among around 400 genotyped donors of the cohort, an average of around 250,000 unique TCR beta nucleotide sequences was sequenced per donor, of which 15% to 20% were non-productive. The full study reports these points: In a later analysis, HLA-associated TCR beta chains showed more clonal expansion and lower generation probabilities than non-associated chains that were equally common. According to a later genetic analysis, donors in an Asian-associated ancestry cluster had fewer N-insertions in productive TCRs than the approximately 630-donor mean. Because some donors lacked HLA typing at each locus, the association tests relied only on the typed subset. In a later analysis, the rate of TCR association differed among HLA loci, with DRB1 alleles having the most associated TCRs and HLA-C alleles having the fewest. Presence/absence analyses assumed roughly uniform sequencing depth across donors, an assumption that may not hold. This cohort had only TCR beta chains sequenced, and the lack of alpha or paired-chain data limited which features could be detected. A few of the identified cytomegalovirus-associated TCR beta chains were confirmed in vitro to be specific for cytomegalovirus antigens. Because counts were too low, seventeen rarely observed V segments, including chromosome 9 orphons, were left out of the earlier analysis of 587 of the donors. A total of roughly 160 TCR beta chains were listed by the study as associated with cytomegalovirus. Linkage disequilibrium might explain the correlated functional status among segregating V segments, but an unknown experimental factor could not be excluded. According to the authors, the approach could potentially be generalized to other disease states and immunological phenotypes. Cytomegalovirus status was reported to be diagnosed by the classifier with high specificity and sensitivity in both the original and validation cohorts. According to a later analysis, most CMV-associated TCR beta chains appeared to be HLA-restricted, and the HLA associations seemed to be driven largely by CMV exposure. For the cohort, immune exposure information was limited to CMV serostatus. A further reported finding was that TCR beta sequences accurately predicted the HLA-A and HLA-B alleles for most subjects in the first cohort. An association between a missense DCLRE1C variant and V-gene and J-gene trimming of TCR beta chains was found in a later genetic analysis and replicated in an independent cohort. Across donors, most TCR sequences were observed very rarely, whereas some public TCRs were present in many individuals. An earlier analysis of around 540 of the donors showed that most TCR beta V segments appeared in productive rearrangements either about 87% or about 30% of the time, which broadly matched IMGT annotations. Several of the top co-occurrence clusters appeared to be linked to parvovirus B19, influenza, CMV and Epstein-Barr virus, according to a later analysis. Strong co-occurrence of HLA alleles, especially DR and DQ, made assigning TCR associations to individual alleles difficult. Specific HLA alleles were associated with 15,000 to 20,000 TCR beta sequences at a false discovery rate of 0.05 in a later analysis. A cluster of highly shared sequence variants was judged likely to represent a technical artifact of the sequencing pipeline.

Material for sequencing was PBMCs. The receptor comes from a man aged 25 to 45 in good health and CMV-seropositive.

In nucleotide form, the sequence is TGTTCCAGCAGCTTAATAGGACAGGGGGGCTACGAGCAGTACGTC. This sequence encodes CSSSLIGQGGYEQYV. The rearranged chain carries TRBV7-9 and TRBJ2-7; 10 nucleotides in the junction match TRBD1. The CDR3 runs 15 residues from the cysteine to the valine. Only CDR3 DNA is held: 45 bases, read in frame from base 1. The germline V gene (reference sequence) supplies CDR1 SEHNR and CDR2 FQNEAQ.